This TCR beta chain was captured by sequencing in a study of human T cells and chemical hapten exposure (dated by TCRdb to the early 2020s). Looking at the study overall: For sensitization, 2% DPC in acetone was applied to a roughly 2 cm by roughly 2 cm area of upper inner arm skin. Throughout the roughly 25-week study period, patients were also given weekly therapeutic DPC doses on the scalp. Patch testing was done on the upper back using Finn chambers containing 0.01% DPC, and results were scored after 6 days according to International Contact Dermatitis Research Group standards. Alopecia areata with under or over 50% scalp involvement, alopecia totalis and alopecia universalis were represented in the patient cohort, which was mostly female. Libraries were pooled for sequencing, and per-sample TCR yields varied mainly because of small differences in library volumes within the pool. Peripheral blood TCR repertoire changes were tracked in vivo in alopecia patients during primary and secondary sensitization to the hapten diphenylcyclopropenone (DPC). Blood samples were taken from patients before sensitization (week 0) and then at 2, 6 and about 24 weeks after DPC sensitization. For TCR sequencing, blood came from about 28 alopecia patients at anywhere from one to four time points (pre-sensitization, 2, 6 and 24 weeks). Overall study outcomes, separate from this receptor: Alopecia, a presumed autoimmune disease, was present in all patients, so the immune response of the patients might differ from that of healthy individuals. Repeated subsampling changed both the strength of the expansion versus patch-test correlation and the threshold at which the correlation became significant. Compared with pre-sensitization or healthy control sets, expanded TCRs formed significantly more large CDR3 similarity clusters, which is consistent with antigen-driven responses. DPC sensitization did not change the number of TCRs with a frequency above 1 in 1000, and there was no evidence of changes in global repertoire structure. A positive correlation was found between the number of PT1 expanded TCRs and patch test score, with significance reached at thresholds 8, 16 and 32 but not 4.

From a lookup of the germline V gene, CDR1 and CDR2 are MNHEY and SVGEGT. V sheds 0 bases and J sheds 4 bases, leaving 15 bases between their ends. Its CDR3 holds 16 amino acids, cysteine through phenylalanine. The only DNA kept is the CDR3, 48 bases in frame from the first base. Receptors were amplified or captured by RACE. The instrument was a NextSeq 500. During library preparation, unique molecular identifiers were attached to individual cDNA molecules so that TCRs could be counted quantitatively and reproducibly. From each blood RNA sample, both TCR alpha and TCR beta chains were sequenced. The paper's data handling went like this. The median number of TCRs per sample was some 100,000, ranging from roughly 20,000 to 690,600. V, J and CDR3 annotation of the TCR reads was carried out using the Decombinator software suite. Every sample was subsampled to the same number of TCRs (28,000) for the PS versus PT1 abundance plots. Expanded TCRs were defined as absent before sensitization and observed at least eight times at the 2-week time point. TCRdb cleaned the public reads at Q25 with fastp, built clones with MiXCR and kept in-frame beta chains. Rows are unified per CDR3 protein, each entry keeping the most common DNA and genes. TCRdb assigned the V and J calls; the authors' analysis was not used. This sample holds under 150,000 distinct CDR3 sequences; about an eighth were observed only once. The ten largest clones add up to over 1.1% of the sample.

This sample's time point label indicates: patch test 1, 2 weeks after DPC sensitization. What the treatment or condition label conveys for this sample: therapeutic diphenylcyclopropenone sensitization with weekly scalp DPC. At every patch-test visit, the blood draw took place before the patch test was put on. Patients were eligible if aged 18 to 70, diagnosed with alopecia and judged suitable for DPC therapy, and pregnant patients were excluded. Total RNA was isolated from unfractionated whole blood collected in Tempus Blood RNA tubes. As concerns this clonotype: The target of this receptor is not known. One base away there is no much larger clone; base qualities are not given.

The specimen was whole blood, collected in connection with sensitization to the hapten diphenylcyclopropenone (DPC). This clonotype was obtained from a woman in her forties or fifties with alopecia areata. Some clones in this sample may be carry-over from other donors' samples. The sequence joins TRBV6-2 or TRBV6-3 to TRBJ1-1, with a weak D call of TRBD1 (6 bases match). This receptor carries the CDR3 CASSYSATGMGTEAFF. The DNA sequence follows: TGTGCCAGCAGTTACTCCGCCACAGGGATGGGCACTGAAGCTTTCTTT.